Listed below are T cell receptor beta chains from one sample, sequenced in a study of shared clonotypes between healthy human individuals. Profiled with immunoSEQ multiplex PCR; TCRdb holds only in-frame clones, not every one. The sample includes some 2,400,000 clones, around 95% of them seen just once. The sequencing input was naive CD4+ T cells sorted from blood. The receptors here all came from a man aged 18 to 29 in good health. Each CDR3 is given with its conserved first and last residue. Fields, in order: D gene, J gene, V gene, CDR3 protein, CDR3 DNA. D genes are given only for firm matches.

d_call: TRBD2; j_call: TRBJ2-1; v_call: TRBV7-9; cdr3_aa: CASSLVSGGRRDNEQFF; cdr3_nt: TGTGCCAGCAGCTTAGTAAGTGGCGGGAGGCGGGACAATGAGCAGTTCTTC
d_call: TRBD1; j_call: TRBJ1-5; v_call: TRBV28; cdr3_aa: CASSPGGRNQPQHF; cdr3_nt: TGTGCCAGCAGTCCAGGGGGGCGCAATCAGCCCCAGCATTTT
d_call: NA; j_call: TRBJ1-6; v_call: TRBV18; cdr3_aa: CASSRGGGETLHF; cdr3_nt: TGTGCCAGCTCACGGGGAGGAGGCGAAACCCTCCACTTT
d_call: TRBD1; j_call: TRBJ2-7; v_call: TRBV19; cdr3_aa: CASSIDRQGREQYF; cdr3_nt: TGTGCCAGTAGTATAGACCGACAGGGGAGGGAGCAGTACTTC
d_call: NA; j_call: TRBJ2-7; v_call: TRBV10-1; cdr3_aa: CASSETTGTSEYF; cdr3_nt: TGCGCCAGCAGTGAGACTACCGGGACATCGGAGTACTTC
d_call: NA; j_call: TRBJ2-3; v_call: TRBV7-9; cdr3_aa: CASSFPQGNTDTQYF; cdr3_nt: TGTGCCAGCAGCTTCCCACAGGGTAACACAGATACGCAGTATTTT
d_call: NA; j_call: TRBJ2-3; v_call: TRBV7-9; cdr3_aa: CASSPVLGGTQYF; cdr3_nt: TGTGCCAGCAGCCCCGTACTGGGGGGTACGCAGTATTTT
d_call: TRBD2; j_call: TRBJ2-7; v_call: TRBV7-2; cdr3_aa: CASSSLTSSGEQYF; cdr3_nt: TGTGCCAGCAGCTCGTTGACTAGCTCCGGCGAGCAGTACTTC
d_call: NA; j_call: TRBJ2-5; v_call: TRBV5-1; cdr3_aa: CASSLSGKETQYF; cdr3_nt: TGCGCCAGCAGCTTGTCCGGGAAAGAGACCCAGTACTTC
d_call: TRBD1; j_call: TRBJ1-2; v_call: TRBV18; cdr3_aa: CASSPDRANYGYTF; cdr3_nt: TGTGCCAGCTCACCAGACAGGGCTAACTATGGCTACACCTTC
d_call: NA; j_call: TRBJ2-7; v_call: TRBV18; cdr3_aa: CASSPPSRGTYEQYF; cdr3_nt: TGTGCCAGCTCACCCCCAAGTAGGGGAACCTACGAGCAGTACTTC
d_call: NA; j_call: TRBJ2-7; v_call: TRBV7-2; cdr3_aa: CASSPGPPYEQYF; cdr3_nt: TGTGCCAGCAGCCCTGGACCCCCTTACGAGCAGTACTTC
d_call: NA; j_call: TRBJ1-5; v_call: TRBV18; cdr3_aa: CASSLFDGGNQPQHF; cdr3_nt: TGTGCCAGCTCACTATTCGACGGGGGCAATCAGCCCCAGCATTTT
d_call: NA; j_call: TRBJ1-6; v_call: TRBV5-4; cdr3_aa: CASSLGEQGWSPLHF; cdr3_nt: TGTGCCAGCAGCTTGGGGGAACAGGGTTGGTCACCCCTCCACTTT
d_call: TRBD2; j_call: TRBJ2-1; v_call: TRBV30; cdr3_aa: CAWSATTSGLGNEQFF; cdr3_nt: TGTGCCTGGAGTGCAACGACTAGCGGATTAGGAAATGAGCAGTTCTTC
d_call: TRBD2; j_call: TRBJ2-7; v_call: TRBV10-2; cdr3_aa: CASSETSGREGVWEQYF; cdr3_nt: TGCGCCAGCAGTGAGACTAGCGGGAGAGAAGGCGTATGGGAGCAGTACTTC